A selection of T cell receptor beta chains follows, all from one sample in a study of blood T cell repertoires in COVID-19. The assay was immunoSEQ multiplex PCR, and TCRdb's table has in-frame clones only and misses some. The sample has fewer than 350,000 clones, roughly 90% seen once; the top ten hold 9.4%. Material for sequencing was peripheral blood. These receptors were obtained from a man younger than 35 with active or convalescent COVID-19. The CDR3 runs from the conserved cysteine through the conserved F or W. The D gene is left open where the match is weak.

d_gene: -; v_gene: TRBV20-1; j_gene: TRBJ2-1; CDR3aa: CSANDGSSYNEQFF; CDR3nt: TGCAGTGCTAATGACGGGAGCTCCTACAATGAGCAGTTCTTC
d_gene: -; v_gene: TRBV4-3; j_gene: TRBJ1-5; CDR3aa: CASSLNRAGGQPQHF; CDR3nt: TGCGCCAGCAGCCTAAACCGGGCAGGAGGTCAGCCCCAGCATTTT
d_gene: TRBD2; v_gene: TRBV11-2; j_gene: TRBJ2-7; CDR3aa: CASSLVGLAGGSYEQYF; CDR3nt: TGTGCCAGCAGCTTAGTAGGTCTAGCGGGGGGCTCCTACGAGCAGTACTTC
d_gene: -; v_gene: TRBV4-1; j_gene: TRBJ1-1; CDR3aa: CASSQPAGEAFF; CDR3nt: TGCGCCAGCAGCCAACCAGCTGGGGAGGCTTTCTTT
d_gene: -; v_gene: TRBV7-2; j_gene: TRBJ2-3; CDR3aa: CASTQTRSSTDTQYF; CDR3nt: TGTGCCAGCACCCAGACTAGGTCTAGCACAGATACGCAGTATTTT
d_gene: -; v_gene: TRBV6-6; j_gene: TRBJ2-7; CDR3aa: CASSYERRQRAQYF; CDR3nt: TGTGCCAGCAGTTACGAACGGAGGCAGCGGGCGCAGTACTTC
d_gene: TRBD1; v_gene: TRBV6-5; j_gene: TRBJ1-4; CDR3aa: CASSLTGQGGEKLFF; CDR3nt: TGTGCCAGCAGCCTGACGGGACAGGGAGGTGAAAAACTGTTTTTT
d_gene: -; v_gene: TRBV7-2; j_gene: TRBJ1-2; CDR3aa: CASSPFWDSNYGYTF; CDR3nt: TGTGCCAGCAGCCCGTTTTGGGACTCTAACTATGGCTACACCTTC
d_gene: -; v_gene: TRBV27; j_gene: TRBJ1-2; CDR3aa: CASSLYPRNYGYTF; CDR3nt: TGTGCCAGCAGTTTATATCCGAGAAACTATGGCTACACCTTC
d_gene: -; v_gene: TRBV19; j_gene: TRBJ1-2; CDR3aa: CASSPETDQGYTF; CDR3nt: TGTGCCAGTAGTCCCGAGACAGACCAGGGCTACACCTTC
d_gene: -; v_gene: TRBV21-1; j_gene: TRBJ2-5; CDR3aa: CASSKADWTSQETQYF; CDR3nt: TGTGCCAGCAGCAAAGCGGACTGGACTAGCCAAGAGACCCAGTACTTC
d_gene: TRBD1; v_gene: TRBV6-2/TRBV6-3; j_gene: TRBJ2-7; CDR3aa: CASSYVRGPNEQYF; CDR3nt: TGTGCCAGCAGTTACGTGAGGGGGCCGAACGAGCAGTACTTC
d_gene: -; v_gene: TRBV10-2; j_gene: TRBJ1-2; CDR3aa: CASSEDLWPGAHGYTF; CDR3nt: TGCGCCAGCAGTGAAGATCTCTGGCCAGGGGCCCATGGCTACACCTTC
d_gene: TRBD2; v_gene: TRBV9; j_gene: TRBJ2-7; CDR3aa: CASSPLGTTSYVEQYF; CDR3nt: TGTGCCAGCAGCCCGCTAGGGACTACCTCCTACGTAGAGCAGTACTTC
d_gene: -; v_gene: TRBV19; j_gene: TRBJ1-5; CDR3aa: CASSWSAYSNQPQHF; CDR3nt: TGTGCCAGTAGTTGGTCAGCGTATAGCAATCAGCCCCAGCATTTT
d_gene: -; v_gene: TRBV11-3; j_gene: TRBJ2-7; CDR3aa: CASSLLWQGNYEQYF; CDR3nt: TGTGCCAGCAGCTTATTGTGGCAGGGCAACTACGAGCAGTACTTC
d_gene: -; v_gene: TRBV27; j_gene: TRBJ1-2; CDR3aa: CASSLSQGYNGYTF; CDR3nt: TGTGCCAGCAGTTTATCCCAGGGGTATAATGGCTACACCTTC
d_gene: -; v_gene: TRBV11-2; j_gene: TRBJ2-7; CDR3aa: CASRPGHHYEQYF; CDR3nt: TGTGCCAGCAGACCGGGACACCACTACGAGCAGTACTTC
d_gene: -; v_gene: TRBV10-2; j_gene: TRBJ1-1; CDR3aa: CASSASRTSFLNTEAFF; CDR3nt: TGCGCCAGCAGTGCATCCCGGACATCCTTTCTGAACACTGAAGCTTTCTTT
d_gene: -; v_gene: TRBV29-1; j_gene: TRBJ1-2; CDR3aa: CSVEGGQSYGYTF; CDR3nt: TGCAGCGTTGAAGGGGGGCAGTCCTATGGCTACACCTTC